This T cell receptor (beta chain) appears in the sequencing data of a study of beta chain features in type 1 diabetes. The CDR3 contains 15 residues. Between the trimmed V and J ends, which lost 5 bases and 0 bases, there was a span of 14 bases. Looked up from germline, CDR1 is SEHNR and CDR2 is FQNEAQ (reference sequence). Since all of the isolated RNA was reverse transcribed, expressed TCRB transcripts were what got sequenced. There were approximately 3.5 million reads on average in the naive, central memory and regulatory T cell samples. Produced via immunoSEQ multiplex PCR; TCRdb's table is partial and in-frame only. The sample consists of about 620,000 clones, roughly a sixth of them appearing once. As regards this clone: Its specificity is not known.

Sorted CD4+ subsets: naive, central memory, regulatory, stem cell-like memory (CD45RO/CCR7/CD25/CD127/CD95/CD27 panel). Study conclusions and caveats: Researchers report that Type 1 diabetes patients had moderately but significantly shorter TCRB CDR3s across all four CD4+ subsets.

The sequenced sample consisted of naive CD4+ T cells from blood. V usage is TRBV7-9 and J usage is TRBJ2-7; a possible D gene is TRBD2 (5 bases). This clonotype originated in a man aged 18 to 29 in good health. Here the CDR3 DNA reads TGTGCCAGCAGCCCTCGGGGTTCTTCCTCCTACGAGCAGTACTTC. Translation gives CASSPRGSSSYEQYF.